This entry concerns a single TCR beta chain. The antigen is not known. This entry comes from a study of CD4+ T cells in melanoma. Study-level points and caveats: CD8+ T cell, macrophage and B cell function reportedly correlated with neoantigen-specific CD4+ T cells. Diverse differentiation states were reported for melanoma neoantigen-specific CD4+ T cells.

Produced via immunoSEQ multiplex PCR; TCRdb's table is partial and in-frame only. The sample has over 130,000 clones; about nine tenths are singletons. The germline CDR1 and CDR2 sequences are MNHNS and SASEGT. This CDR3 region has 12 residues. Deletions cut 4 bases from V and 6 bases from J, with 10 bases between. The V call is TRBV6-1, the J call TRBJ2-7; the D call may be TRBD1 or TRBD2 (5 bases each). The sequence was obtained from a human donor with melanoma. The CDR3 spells CASSVGTGEQYF. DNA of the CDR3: TGTGCCAGCAGTGTCGGGACCGGCGAGCAGTACTTC.